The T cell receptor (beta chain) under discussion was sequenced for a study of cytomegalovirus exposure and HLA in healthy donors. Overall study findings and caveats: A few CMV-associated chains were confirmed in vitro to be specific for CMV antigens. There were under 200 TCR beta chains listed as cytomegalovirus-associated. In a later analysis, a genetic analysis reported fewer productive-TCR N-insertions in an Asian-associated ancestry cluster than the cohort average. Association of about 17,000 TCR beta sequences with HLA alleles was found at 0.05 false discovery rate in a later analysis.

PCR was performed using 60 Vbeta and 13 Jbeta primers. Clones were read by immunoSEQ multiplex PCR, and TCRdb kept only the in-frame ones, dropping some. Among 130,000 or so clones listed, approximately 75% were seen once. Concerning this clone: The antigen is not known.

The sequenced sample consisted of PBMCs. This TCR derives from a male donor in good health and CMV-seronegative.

This CDR3 is CASSPGTPTEAFF. The CDR3 DNA reads TGTGCCAGCTCACCCGGGACACCGACTGAAGCTTTCTTT. This sequence joins TRBV18 and TRBJ1-1; a weak D match, TRBD1 (6 bases). The ends were cut back, 3 bases at V and 5 bases at J, with 10 bases in the middle. The CDR3 consists of 13 residues. CDR1 is KGHSH, CDR2 LQKENI, per germline. The full variable domain, in which reference TRBV18 and TRBJ1-1 provide the parts outside the CDR3, is NAGVMQNPRHLVRRRGQEARLRCSPMKGHSHVYWYRQLPEEGLKFMVYLQKENIIDESGMPKERFSAEFPKEGPSILRIQQVVRGDSAAYFCASSPGTPTEAFFGQGTRLTVV.